This TCR beta chain is from a study of T cell changes during pregnancy in multiple sclerosis. The CDR3 covers 18 residues. With V trimmed by 1 base and J by 5 bases, 15 bases remained unmatched. Germline loops: CDR1 SGHAT, CDR2 FQNNGV. TCRdb's copy holds only in-frame clones and misses some; the assay was immunoSEQ multiplex PCR. The table records tens of thousands of clones, 90% to 95% of them present only once. The chain uses TRBV11-2 and TRBJ2-7; TRBD1 aligns across 9 bases. Sequencing was performed on CD4+ T cells from peripheral blood mononuclear cells, taken in the third trimester of pregnancy. The TCR comes from a female donor with multiple sclerosis, enrolled in a pregnancy study. CDR3 region: CASSLANLPGQGRNEQYF. CDR3 nucleotide sequence: TGTGCCAGCAGCTTAGCTAACCTCCCCGGACAGGGGAGGAACGAGCAGTACTTC.